This T cell receptor (beta chain) was found in a study of blood T cells in healthy people across ages. A J-beta primer mix and a sample-barcoded 5' primer were used in a second PCR of roughly 6 to 12 cycles. TCRdb called the 5' RACE reads again in MiXCR, with one record for every CDR3 protein. This table holds 550,000 to 700,000 distinct CDR3 sequences, 27% found once. The CDR3 is made up of 15 amino acids. Germline CDR1 and CDR2: SGHTA and FQGNSA. With 2 bases clipped from V and 1 base from J, the junction kept 3 bases outside the gene matches. The sequence was obtained from a woman aged 70-85 years in good health. The V and J genes are TRBV7-2 and TRBJ2-5, with 8 bases that match TRBD1. Specimen: blood. Here the CDR3 DNA reads TGTGCCAGCAGCTTATCCAGGGGGCCCCAAGAGACCCAGTACTTC. Translation: CASSLSRGPQETQYF.